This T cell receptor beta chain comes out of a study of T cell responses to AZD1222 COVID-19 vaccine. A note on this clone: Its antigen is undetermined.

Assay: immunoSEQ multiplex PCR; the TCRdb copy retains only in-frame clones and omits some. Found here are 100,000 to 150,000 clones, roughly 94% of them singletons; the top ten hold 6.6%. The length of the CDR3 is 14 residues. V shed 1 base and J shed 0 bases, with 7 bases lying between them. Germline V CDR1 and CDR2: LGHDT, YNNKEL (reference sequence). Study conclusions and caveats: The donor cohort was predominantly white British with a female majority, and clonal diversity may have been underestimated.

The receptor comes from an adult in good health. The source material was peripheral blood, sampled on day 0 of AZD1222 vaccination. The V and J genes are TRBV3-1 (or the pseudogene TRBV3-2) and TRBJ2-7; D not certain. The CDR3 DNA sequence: TGTGCCAGCAGCCAAGTGTACAGCTCCTACGAGCAGTACTTC. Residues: CASSQVYSSYEQYF.